This TCR beta chain was obtained from a study of cytomegalovirus exposure and HLA in healthy donors. Whole-study results and caveats: An observed cluster of highly shared sequence variants was recorded as a likely sequencing artifact.

As to this clone: Antigen: not known.

These donors, healthy bone marrow donors, were studied. Trimming at V came to 10 bases and at J to 4 bases, leaving 9 bases not matched to a gene. The CDR3 spans 14 residues. CDR1 SNHLY and CDR2 FYNNEI come from the germline V gene. Primers for the PCR totalled 60 Vbeta and 13 Jbeta. This table comes from immunoSEQ multiplex PCR, and its TCRdb copy is limited to in-frame clones, with some not included. The data hold around 150,000 clones, with around 79% observed a single time. Sequencing was done on a sample of PBMCs. The V and J genes are TRBV2 and TRBJ2-5, with 10 positions matching TRBD1. This TCR came from a woman aged 40-49 years in good health and CMV-seropositive. The CDR3 DNA sequence: TGTGCCATTCCCGGGACAGGGGCTGGAGAGACCCAGTACTTC. Amino acid sequence: CAIPGTGAGETQYF.